Following are 3 T cell receptor beta chains from one sample sequenced in a study of CD8+ T cells in alopecia areata. TCR sequencing used cDNA made by reverse transcription of extracted RNA. Method: immunoSEQ multiplex PCR; TCRdb's copy keeps in-frame clones and lacks some. The table shows more than 150,000 clones, with around 60% occurring only once. The treatment denotes: oral pan-JAK inhibitor, 5-10 mg twice daily. Sequencing was performed on CD4+ T cells sorted from blood, taken at week 4, from a patient treated with tofacitinib. Receptors originate from a human donor with alopecia areata.

Written as DNA, the CDR3 is TGTGCCAGCAGTCGAGGCTCTGAAGCTTTCTTT. Residues: CASSRGSEAFF. The chain employs TRBV6-5 and TRBJ1-1, with D unclear. In germline, CDR1 is MNHEY, CDR2 SVGAGI. V was clipped by 5 bases and J by 6 bases, with 7 bases between them. The CDR3 has 11 residues.

This rearrangement joins TRBV23-1 to TRBJ2-7, with D perhaps TRBD1 (5 bases). TRBV23-1 is sorted into the ORF group, with uncertain function. Trimming removed 4 bases at V and 1 base at J, with 11 bases between. The CDR3 extends over 14 amino acids. As DNA, the CDR3 is TGCGCCAGCAGTCGAAACAGGTTTTCCTACGAGCAGTACTTC. Its translation is CASSRNRFSYEQYF.

This clone has more than one count but fewer than ten. CDR3 in DNA: TGTGCCAGCACCTTACCGGGCTCTGGGGCCAACGTCCTGACTTTC. It translates to CASTLPGSGANVLTF. The chain links TRBV6-6 to TRBJ2-6, with unresolved D. Germline V lookup: CDR1 MNHNY, CDR2 SVGAGI (reference sequence). This CDR3 contains 15 residues. Trimming took 7 bases from V and 0 from J, leaving 10 bases between them.